The 17 T cell receptor beta chains given below trace back to one sample, sequenced in a study of spatial heterogeneity in lung cancer. The time point was: sample taken at primary tumor resection. In TCRdb, the 5' RACE reads were re-called with MiXCR into one record per CDR3 protein. The repertoire holds over 50,000 distinct CDR3 sequences, roughly 5.9% seen once, with around 15% in the top ten. Material: PBMCs, obtained at surgery. These receptors came from a female donor with early-stage non-small cell lung cancer.

This clonotype has at least ten counts. The rearrangement links TRBV7-9 to TRBJ2-5; 14 positions agree with TRBD2. The V segment lost 5 bases and the J segment 4 bases; nucleotides outside the gene matches: 3. The CDR3 is made up of 15 amino acids. CDR1 is SEHNR, CDR2 FQNEAQ, per germline (reference sequence). Here the CDR3 reads CASSPGLAGAETQYF. The CDR3 DNA reads as TGTGCCAGCAGCCCGGGACTAGCGGGGGCAGAGACCCAGTACTTC.

This clonotype has only a few counts. The J gene is TRBJ2-2, the V gene TRBV20-1; 8 positions match TRBD2. This CDR3 is 15 amino acids long. From germline, CDR1 is DFQATT and CDR2 SNEGSKA (reference sequence). The J segment lost 2 bases and the V segment lost 5 bases, leaving 7 bases of the junction unmatched. The CDR3: CSALGLAVNTGELFF. The CDR3 DNA reads TGCAGTGCTTTAGGACTAGCCGTTAACACCGGGGAGCTGTTTTTT.

This clonotype was detected many times. The chain combines TRBV20-1 with TRBJ1-3; no reliable D call. Trimming stripped 3 bases from V and 4 bases from J, with 7 bases between. The CDR3 runs 12 residues. The germline CDR1 and CDR2 sequences are DFQATT and SNEGSKA (reference sequence). CDR3 coding DNA: TGCAGTGCTAGTAGGACCGGAAACACCATATATTTT. It specifies CSASRTGNTIYF.

The table lists this clonotype with many counts. This rearrangement joins TRBV28 to TRBJ2-1, with TRBD2 matching 8 bases. Germline V gives CDR1 MDHEN, CDR2 SYDVKM. The CDR3 is 15 residues long. Germline trimming cut 2 bases from V and 9 bases from J; bases unmatched to any gene: 9. The DNA of the CDR3 is TGTGCCAGCAGTTTAAACGGACTAGCATTTGGTGAGCAGTTCTTC. It specifies CASSLNGLAFGEQFF.

This clonotype came up a few times. The J gene is TRBJ2-1, the V gene TRBV12-3 or TRBV12-4; no definite D call. CDR3 length: 13 residues. Trimming took off 7 bases at V and 5 bases at J, with 12 bases between the two ends. The CDR3 loop is CASKFGSDNEQFF. In nucleotides, the CDR3 is TGTGCCAGCAAATTTGGGTCGGACAATGAGCAGTTCTTC.

In this sample, this clonotype turned up many times. The chain combines TRBV6-5 with TRBJ1-1; unclear D gene. V lost 5 bases and J lost 1, with 17 bases in between. Germline V gene lookup returns CDR1 MNHEY and CDR2 SVGAGI. This CDR3 contains 16 residues. Here the CDR3 reads CASSGRVRGANTEAFF. The CDR3 DNA reads as TGTGCCAGCAGTGGGCGGGTCCGGGGAGCGAACACTGAAGCTTTCTTT.

This clonotype was detected a few times. This chain links TRBV18 with TRBJ2-3; 16 positions agree with TRBD2. V gave up 3 bases and J gave up 2 bases; unmatched junction bases: 5. Germline values: CDR1 KGHSH, CDR2 LQKENI. The CDR3 length is 18 residues. CDR3 amino acids: CASSPPGLAGGPTDTQYF. For the CDR3, the DNA is TGTGCCAGCTCACCGCCGGGACTAGCGGGGGGGCCCACAGATACGCAGTATTTT.

Ten or more counts support this clonotype. The gene calls are TRBV3-1 and TRBJ1-2; D remains unclear. This CDR3 has 12 amino acids. The V end was cut by 6 bases, the J end by 6 bases, with 11 bases between. Germline-derived CDR1 and CDR2 are LGHDT and YNNKEL (reference sequence). In DNA, the CDR3 is TGTGCCAGCAGTCTCTATAGTGATGGCTACACCTTC. Translating it yields CASSLYSDGYTF.

The CDR3 loop is CASSETGSLGTEAFF. CDR3 DNA: TGTGCCAGCAGTGAGACGGGGTCCTTGGGGACTGAAGCTTTCTTT. The gene calls are TRBV3-1 and TRBJ1-1; D is unclear. The length of the CDR3 is 15 residues. Trimming removed 6 bases from V and 5 bases from J, with 19 bases in between. Germline CDR1 LGHDT, CDR2 YNNKEL (reference sequence).

There are many counts of this clonotype. V is TRBV12-3 or TRBV12-4 and J is TRBJ1-5; D is ambiguous. Deletions cut 1 base from V and 2 bases from J, with 9 bases between. This CDR3 has 15 residues. The CDR3 nucleotides read TGTGCCAGCAGTTTAGGGTCCGGGGGCAATCAGCCCCAGCATTTT. This codes for CASSLGSGGNQPQHF.

There are many counts of this clonotype. The chain has TRBV5-1 and TRBJ2-2; TRBD1 matches at 7 bases. The CDR3 runs 15 residues. The germline V gene encodes CDR1 SGHRS and CDR2 YFSETQ. Trimming removed 5 bases from V and 0 bases from J; junction bases left unmatched: 4. CDR3 in DNA: TGCGCCAGCAGGTACGGACAGGCGAACACCGGGGAGCTGTTTTTT. Translating gives CASRYGQANTGELFF.

This clonotype was found many times. The chain recombines TRBV10-1 with TRBJ2-2; D gene unclear. Germline V gene sequence: CDR1 WNHNN, CDR2 SYGVQD (reference sequence). CDR3 length: 15 residues. V was pared by 3 bases and J by 0 bases, with 8 bases between. This chain's CDR3 is CASSDRLPNTGELFF. Written as DNA, the CDR3 is TGCGCCAGCAGTGATAGGCTCCCGAACACCGGGGAGCTGTTTTTT.

This clonotype was counted only a few times. This chain joins TRBV18 and TRBJ2-3, with 8 bases aligning to TRBD2. CDR1 and CDR2 from the germline V gene are KGHSH and LQKENI. This CDR3 has 16 residues. Trimming at V came to 3 bases and at J to 5 bases, leaving 10 bases not matched to a gene. The CDR3 nucleotides read TGTGCCAGCTCACCCCCGGGGGGGGTTATTCAAGATACGCAGTATTTT. This gives the protein CASSPPGGVIQDTQYF. Full variable domain (rest looked up from reference TRBV18 and TRBJ2-3): NAGVMQNPRHLVRRRGQEARLRCSPMKGHSHVYWYRQLPEEGLKFMVYLQKENIIDESGMPKERFSAEFPKEGPSILRIQQVVRGDSAAYFCASSPPGGVIQDTQYFGPGTRLTVL.

This clonotype has at least ten counts. The chain is built from TRBV28 and TRBJ2-6; 7 nucleotides match TRBD1. With V trimmed by 0 bases and J by 4 bases, 9 bases remained unmatched. CDR1 and CDR2 (germline): MDHEN, SYDVKM. The CDR3 spans 18 residues. The CDR3 DNA reads TGTGCCAGCAGTTTATGGACAGGGAGCCCTGGAGGGGCCAACGTCCTGACTTTC. This gives the protein CASSLWTGSPGGANVLTF.

The chain employs TRBV5-1 and TRBJ2-5, with D possibly TRBD1 on 5 matching bases. Germline V gene data show CDR1 as SGHRS and CDR2 as YFSETQ. The CDR3 length is 13 residues. V was cut by 3 bases and J by 3 bases, with 9 bases left in between. DNA for the CDR3: TGCGCCAGCAGCTCCAGGGTAGAAGAGACCCAGTACTTC. Residues: CASSSRVEETQYF.

This clonotype has at least ten counts. The rearrangement links TRBV7-3 to TRBJ1-3; perhaps TRBD1 as D (5 bases). V was shortened by 5 bases and J by 10 bases, with 15 bases between the two germline ends. The CDR3 consists of 13 residues. CDR1 and CDR2 from the germline V gene are SGHTA and FQGTGA. The CDR3 sequence: CASSPTGEGTIYF. In DNA form, the CDR3 reads TGTGCCAGCAGCCCCACCGGAGAGGGGACCATATATTTT.

A remark on this clonotype: This may be a read error, as it is one base from a much larger clone. As the CDR3 is not closed by the conserved phenylalanine or tryptophan, this likely results from a read error. V usage is TRBV28 and J usage is TRBJ1-5; 7 positions match TRBD1. Germline CDR1 is MDHEN and CDR2 is SYDVKM. After removal of 2 bases from V and 4 bases from J, the junction contained 2 bases not matched to a gene. This CDR3 spans 14 amino acids. The CDR3 sequence: CASSLGRGNQPQHL. In DNA, the CDR3 is TGTGCCAGCAGTTTAGGCAGGGGGAATCAGCCCCAGCATCTT.